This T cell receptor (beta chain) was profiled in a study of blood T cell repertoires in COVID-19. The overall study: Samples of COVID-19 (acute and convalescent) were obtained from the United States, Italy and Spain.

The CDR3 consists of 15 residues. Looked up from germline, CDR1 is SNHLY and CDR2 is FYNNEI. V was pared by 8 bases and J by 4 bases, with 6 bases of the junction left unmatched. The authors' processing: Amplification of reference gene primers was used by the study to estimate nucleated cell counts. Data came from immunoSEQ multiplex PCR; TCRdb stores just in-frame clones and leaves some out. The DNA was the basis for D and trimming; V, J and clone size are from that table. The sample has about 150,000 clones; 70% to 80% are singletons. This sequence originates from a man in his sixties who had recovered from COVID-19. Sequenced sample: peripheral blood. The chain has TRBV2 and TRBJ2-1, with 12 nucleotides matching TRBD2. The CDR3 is CASLAGLAGYNEQFF. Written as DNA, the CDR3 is TGTGCCAGCTTGGCCGGACTAGCGGGATACAATGAGCAGTTCTTC.